This T cell receptor beta chain stems from a study of OX40 agonist ivuxolimab in advanced cancers. This clone showed up just a few times. TCRdb's table, derived via immunoSEQ multiplex PCR, lists solely in-frame clones and lacks some. The sample has about 24,000 clones; approximately 89% are singletons. The V and J ends lost 6 bases and 2 bases, in that order; junction bases with no gene match: 4. The germline CDR1 and CDR2 sequences are SQVTM and ANQGSEA. CDR3 length: 14 amino acids. V gene TRBV29-1 combines with J gene TRBJ2-3, with TRBD2 matching 11 bases. The sequenced sample was CD4+ or CD8+ T cells sorted from blood, obtained in a trial of the OX40 agonist ivuxolimab. The receptor's source is an adult with an advanced solid tumor such as melanoma, head and neck, liver or kidney cancer. The CDR3 nucleotides read TGCAGCGTCGGGACTAGCGGACACACAGATACGCAGTATTTT. Translation: CSVGTSGHTDTQYF.